A single sample gave rise to the 28 T cell receptor beta chains below, sequenced in a study of T-cell memory formation after mild COVID-19. TCRdb passed the 5' RACE reads through MiXCR, listing each CDR3 protein once. The sample contains 350,000 to 450,000 distinct CDR3 sequences, approximately 20% of which appear only once. The material sequenced was PBMCs or a T cell subset sorted from them (not recorded which). The source of these receptors is an adult woman who had mild COVID-19 (a few samples of this study predate the infection). Cell type and time point are not known.

This clonotype was counted between two and nine times. J is TRBJ1-1 and V is TRBV9, with a weak D call TRBD1 (5 bases). Looked up from germline, CDR1 is SGDLS and CDR2 is YYNGEE. Trimming shortened V by 3 bases and J by 1 base, and 7 bases separated the two germline ends. The length of the CDR3 is 13 residues. DNA of the CDR3: TGTGCCAGCAGCGGACAGTCGAACACTGAAGCTTTCTTT. Its protein is CASSGQSNTEAFF.

This clonotype was seen a few times. The genes are TRBV29-1 and TRBJ1-3; D is uncertain. The germline V gene encodes CDR1 SQVTM and CDR2 ANQGSEA. CDR3 length: 12 residues. V lost 6 bases to trimming and J lost 3 bases, with 9 bases between them. The CDR3 nucleotides read TGCAGCGTGTATTGGGATGGAAACACCATATATTTT. It translates to CSVYWDGNTIYF.

This clonotype has a handful of counts. The genes are TRBV20-1 and TRBJ1-2, with D uncertain. The germline V gene has CDR1 DFQATT and CDR2 SNEGSKA (reference sequence). The CDR3 is 15 residues long. V gave up 2 bases and J gave up 4 bases, with 17 bases separating them. The DNA of the CDR3 is TGCAGTGCTAGAAGGAAGGCTCACTGGGGCTATGGCTACACCTTC. Translated: CSARRKAHWGYGYTF.

This clonotype was recorded many times. This chain links TRBV7-8 with TRBJ2-7; weak D call: TRBD1 (6 bases). Trimming took off 4 bases at V and 2 bases at J, with 9 bases between the two ends. The CDR3 length is 13 residues. Germline values: CDR1 SGHVS, CDR2 FQNEAQ. For the CDR3, the DNA is TGTGCCAGCAGCTCCGGACAGACCTACGAGCAGTACTTC. It yields the protein CASSSGQTYEQYF.

The chain has TRBV20-1 and TRBJ2-5; D is perhaps TRBD1 (6 bases). CDR1 DFQATT and CDR2 SNEGSKA come from the germline V gene (reference sequence). The V end was cut by 6 bases, the J end by 5 bases, with 13 bases between. CDR3 length equals 12 residues. CDR3 region: CSANRDMETQYF. CDR3 sequence (DNA): TGCAGTGCAAACCGGGACATGGAGACCCAGTACTTC.

J is TRBJ2-7 and V is TRBV9; 8 nucleotides agree with TRBD1. Germline V gene data show CDR1 as SGDLS and CDR2 as YYNGEE. The CDR3 is 14 residues long. V dropped 0 bases and J dropped 6; count of bases not matched to a gene: 5. CDR3: CASSVGTGTSEQYF. Written as DNA, the CDR3 is TGTGCCAGCAGCGTAGGGACAGGGACGTCCGAGCAGTACTTC.

The V gene is TRBV7-9, the J gene TRBJ2-2; possibly TRBD1 for D (5 bases). Germline V gene sequence: CDR1 SEHNR, CDR2 FQNEAQ (reference sequence). This CDR3 is built from 18 residues. V was clipped by 1 base and J by 0 bases, with 15 bases between them. The CDR3 sequence is CASSLGGVAGPNTGELFF. The CDR3 DNA sequence: TGTGCCAGCAGCTTAGGAGGCGTGGCAGGGCCGAACACCGGGGAGCTGTTTTTT.

The sample holds a few counts of this clonotype. J is TRBJ2-1 and V is TRBV6-4; 7 nucleotides match TRBD2. With 4 bases clipped from V and 5 bases from J, the junction kept 17 bases outside the gene matches. This CDR3 spans 18 amino acids. Germline values: CDR1 MRHNA, CDR2 SNTAGT. The CDR3 is CASSATPTTSLGDNEQFF. The CDR3 nucleotides are TGTGCCAGCAGTGCTACCCCCACGACTAGCCTCGGGGACAATGAGCAGTTCTTC.

The chain combines TRBV3-1 with TRBJ1-1; possible D gene TRBD1, 5 bases. In germline, CDR1 is LGHDT, CDR2 YNNKEL (reference sequence). The ends were cut back, 6 bases at V and 7 bases at J, with 21 bases in the middle. This CDR3 has 15 residues. The CDR3 DNA reads TGTGCCAGCAGTCCCCGGCCAGGGCACCCCGTTGAAGCTTTCTTT. Its protein product is CASSPRPGHPVEAFF.

This clonotype was observed many times. The junction shows a germline mismatch at one end, possibly a read error. The rearrangement joins TRBV12-3 or TRBV12-4 to TRBJ2-7; 11 bases fit TRBD1. CDR3 length: 15 residues. CDR3 amino acids: CASSLGGTGGYEQYF. CDR3 DNA: TGTGCCAGCAGCTTAGGGGGGACAGGGGGCTACGAGCAGTACTTC.

This chain uses TRBV12-3 or TRBV12-4 with TRBJ2-1; D is unresolved. This CDR3 spans 14 amino acids. Trimming pared 2 bases from V and 6 bases from J, leaving 11 bases between. CDR3 DNA sequence: TGTGCCAGCAGTTTAAGGTTCAAGGGCAATGAGCAGTTCTTC. Protein: CASSLRFKGNEQFF.

This clonotype came up many times. The CDR3 sequence: CASSGGRNNEQFF. CDR3 in DNA: TGCGCCAGCAGCGGCGGACGGAACAATGAGCAGTTCTTC. The chain is built from TRBV5-1 and TRBJ2-1, with no clear D. Germline V gives CDR1 SGHRS, CDR2 YFSETQ. Trimming pared 4 bases from V and 5 bases from J, leaving 10 bases between. The CDR3 is 13 residues long.

The chain links TRBV27 to TRBJ2-7; tentatively, D is TRBD2 (5 bases). In germline, CDR1 is MNHEY, CDR2 SMNVEV (reference sequence). V was shortened by 5 bases and J by 3 bases, with 20 bases between the two germline ends. The CDR3 spans 16 residues. CDR3 sequence reads: CASSPRAGVWGYEQYF. Here the CDR3 DNA reads TGTGCCAGCAGTCCGCGGGCTGGGGTGTGGGGCTACGAGCAGTACTTC.

In its sample, this clonotype was seen a few times. The chain carries TRBV7-9 and TRBJ1-2, with D perhaps matching TRBD1 (5 bases). Germline CDR1 is SEHNR and CDR2 is FQNEAQ (reference sequence). V shed 1 base and J shed 4 bases, with 13 bases lying between them. CDR3 length equals 15 residues. The CDR3 spells CASSLGPTGLYGYTF. The CDR3 DNA reads as TGTGCCAGCAGCTTAGGCCCTACAGGTCTCTATGGCTACACCTTC.

This chain links TRBV27 with TRBJ2-7, with TRBD2 identical over 10 bases. V lost 2 bases and J lost 2; bases outside the gene matches: 9. Germline values: CDR1 MNHEY, CDR2 SMNVEV (reference sequence). This CDR3 spans 17 amino acids. CDR3 protein: CASSLGLAGDLPYEQYF. CDR3 nucleotide sequence: TGTGCCAGCAGTTTAGGGCTAGCGGGAGACCTCCCCTACGAGCAGTACTTC.

The CDR3 here is CASSPRDNYQPQHF. CDR3 coding DNA: TGTGCCAGCAGCCCCCGGGACAACTATCAGCCCCAGCATTTT. The V gene is TRBV9, the J gene TRBJ1-5, with D possibly matching TRBD1 (6 bases). Trimming left V 4 bases short and J 5 bases short, with 13 bases between. The CDR3 runs to 14 residues. CDR1 is SGDLS, CDR2 YYNGEE, per germline. Full variable domain (rest looked up from reference TRBV9 and TRBJ1-5): DSGVTQTPKHLITATGQRVTLRCSPRSGDLSVYWYQQSLDQGLQFLIQYYNGEERAKGNILERFSAQQFPDLHSELNLSSLELGDSALYFCASSPRDNYQPQHFGDGTRLSIL.

In nucleotides, the CDR3 is TGTGCCAGCAGCGTAGTAGGCCTTGCGGCAGGGAACGGCTACACCTTC. The encoded protein is CASSVVGLAAGNGYTF. The J gene is TRBJ1-2, the V gene TRBV9; D is perhaps TRBD1 (5 bases). The CDR3 is made up of 16 amino acids. V was clipped by 0 bases and J by 8 bases, with 20 bases between them. The V gene's germline CDR1 is SGDLS and CDR2 YYNGEE.

This clonotype was counted once. This chain links TRBV29-1 with TRBJ2-3; D is ambiguous. CDR3 length equals 14 residues. The V gene lost 4 bases and the J gene lost 4 bases, with 15 bases spanning the gap. Per the germline V gene, CDR1 is SQVTM and CDR2 is ANQGSEA. The CDR3 is CSVAQRLPSDTQYF. The CDR3 nucleotides read TGCAGCGTTGCACAGAGGTTGCCATCAGATACGCAGTATTTT.

The rearrangement joins TRBV29-1 to TRBJ2-3; 10 nucleotides agree with TRBD2. The ends lost 4 bases at V and 0 bases at J; junction bases unmatched: 1. There are 14 residues in the CDR3. Germline CDR1 and CDR2: SQVTM and ANQGSEA. The CDR3 reads CSVVTSGSTDTQYF. The DNA of the CDR3 is TGCAGCGTTGTGACTAGCGGGAGCACAGATACGCAGTATTTT.

J is TRBJ1-2 and V is TRBV20-1; D uncertain. Trimming shortened V by 6 bases and J by 4 bases, and 18 bases separated the two germline ends. There are 14 residues in the CDR3. The germline CDR1 and CDR2 sequences are DFQATT and SNEGSKA (reference sequence). The CDR3 nucleotides are TGCAGTGCCCGAAGACCAGGCTCCGGCTATGGCTACACCTTC. Amino acids: CSARRPGSGYGYTF.

This clonotype has more than one count but fewer than ten. V and J are TRBV19 and TRBJ2-1; 8 bases are a match to TRBD1. CDR3 length equals 12 residues. V was pared by 6 bases and J by 11 bases, with 6 bases of the junction left unmatched. Germline CDR1 LNHDA, CDR2 SQIVND (reference sequence). The CDR3 sequence is CASSPDRAQQFF. CDR3 nucleotides: TGTGCCAGTAGCCCGGACAGGGCGCAGCAGTTCTTC.

This chain joins TRBV24-1 and TRBJ2-2; D unclear. Germline CDR1 and CDR2: KGHDR and SFDVKD. V was trimmed by 1 base and J by 5 bases, leaving 13 bases between them. The CDR3 is made up of 16 amino acids. The CDR3 DNA sequence: TGTGCCACCAGTGATTTCGTCTCAGAATGGACCGGGGAGCTGTTTTTT. It specifies CATSDFVSEWTGELFF.

This clonotype was seen a few times. The V call is TRBV6-2 or TRBV6-3, the J call TRBJ1-1; D is unclear. Trimming left V 5 bases short and J 0 bases short, with 10 bases between. This CDR3 spans 14 amino acids. Per the germline V gene, CDR1 is MNHEY and CDR2 is SVGEGT. CDR3 sequence: CASSPERMNTEAFF. The CDR3 region has the DNA TGTGCCAGCAGTCCAGAGAGGATGAACACTGAAGCTTTCTTT.

This clonotype showed up just a few times. The rearrangement links TRBV9 to TRBJ2-2; either TRBD1 or TRBD2 may fit D (5 bases each). Germline V gene data show CDR1 as SGDLS and CDR2 as YYNGEE. The CDR3 length is 15 residues. The ends were cut back, 4 bases at V and 0 bases at J, with 10 bases in the middle. The CDR3 bases are TGTGCCAGCAGCTTGGGACCGACGAACACCGGGGAGCTGTTTTTT. Translation gives CASSLGPTNTGELFF.

This clonotype has only a few counts. J is TRBJ2-7 and V is TRBV25-1; TRBD1 matches at 7 bases. The germline V gene has CDR1 MGHDK and CDR2 SYGVNS. CDR3 length: 16 residues. V gave up 6 bases and J gave up 2 bases; unmatched junction bases: 13. The CDR3 DNA sequence: TGTGCCAGCAGCGGGACAGCTATCACCTTCACCTACGAGCAGTACTTC. Its translation is CASSGTAITFTYEQYF.

The CDR3 loop is CARRQEGGNTEAFF. The CDR3, as DNA: TGTGCCAGAAGGCAAGAGGGGGGCAACACTGAAGCTTTCTTT. The chain joins TRBV6-9 to TRBJ1-1, with a weak D call TRBD1 (6 bases). The CDR3 length is 14 residues. V lost 9 bases to trimming and J lost 2 bases, with 16 bases between them. CDR1 and CDR2 from the germline V gene are MNHGY and SVAAGI.

This clonotype has more than one count but fewer than ten. V gene TRBV20-1 combines with J gene TRBJ1-2; the D gene is possibly TRBD1 (5 bases). Germline CDR1 and CDR2: DFQATT and SNEGSKA (reference sequence). Trimming shortened V by 2 bases and J by 13 bases, and 11 bases separated the two germline ends. The CDR3 consists of 10 residues. CDR3 sequence reads: CSARPGDSTF. CDR3 DNA: TGCAGTGCTAGACCCGGGGACTCCACCTTC.

The CDR3 DNA reads TGCAGCGTTGAAGCCGACAGGGTGGGCTTACTATGGGGCTACACCTTC. Protein: CSVEADRVGLLWGYTF. The chain employs TRBV29-1 and TRBJ1-2; TRBD1 agrees at 7 bases. The trim removed 1 base at V and 8 bases at J, leaving 16 bases unmatched. The germline V gene encodes CDR1 SQVTM and CDR2 ANQGSEA. This CDR3 has 16 amino acids.